The sequence of this TCR beta chain was determined in a study of control samples from healthy donors and cancer patients. TCRdb's table, derived via immunoSEQ multiplex PCR, lists solely in-frame clones and lacks some. The sample has around 77,000 clones, approximately 92% seen once. CDR1 and CDR2 from the germline V gene are SGDLS and YYNGEE. Trimming removed 4 bases from V and 4 bases from J; junction bases left unmatched: 11. CDR3 size: 16 residues. The receptor was derived from a woman aged 55-69 years in good health. The chain links TRBV9 to TRBJ2-7, with 10 nucleotides matching TRBD2. Source material: blood. In nucleotides, the CDR3 is TGTGCCAGCAGCCTACGTGGGCTAGCGGGAGTTTACGAGCAGTACTTC. It is translated as CASSLRGLAGVYEQYF.